This T cell receptor beta chain was recorded in a study of blood T cell repertoires in COVID-19. On the study more broadly: Italy, Spain and the United States were the sources of the convalescent and acute COVID-19 samples. The cDNA or gDNA used as material had been derived from T cells, B-cell-depleted T cells, or PBMCs.

Per the authors' pipeline: How many nucleated cells were present was estimated from reference gene primer amplification. TCRdb's copy holds only in-frame clones and misses some; the assay was immunoSEQ multiplex PCR. The DNA was the basis for D and trimming; V, J and clone size are from that table. The sample contains over 40,000 clones, 90% of which appear only once. Losses at the gene ends were 5 bases for V and 2 bases for J; bases not matched to a gene: 3. The germline V gene encodes CDR1 SSHAT and CDR2 FNYEAQ (reference sequence). This CDR3 has 14 amino acids. The sequencing input was peripheral blood. The V call is TRBV7-7, the J call TRBJ2-3; 8 bases fit TRBD2. This TCR derives from a man in his 70s with acute or convalescent COVID-19. The CDR3 bases are TGTGCCAGCAGCCCGCGGGGGGTCACAGATACGCAGTATTTT. As protein: CASSPRGVTDTQYF.